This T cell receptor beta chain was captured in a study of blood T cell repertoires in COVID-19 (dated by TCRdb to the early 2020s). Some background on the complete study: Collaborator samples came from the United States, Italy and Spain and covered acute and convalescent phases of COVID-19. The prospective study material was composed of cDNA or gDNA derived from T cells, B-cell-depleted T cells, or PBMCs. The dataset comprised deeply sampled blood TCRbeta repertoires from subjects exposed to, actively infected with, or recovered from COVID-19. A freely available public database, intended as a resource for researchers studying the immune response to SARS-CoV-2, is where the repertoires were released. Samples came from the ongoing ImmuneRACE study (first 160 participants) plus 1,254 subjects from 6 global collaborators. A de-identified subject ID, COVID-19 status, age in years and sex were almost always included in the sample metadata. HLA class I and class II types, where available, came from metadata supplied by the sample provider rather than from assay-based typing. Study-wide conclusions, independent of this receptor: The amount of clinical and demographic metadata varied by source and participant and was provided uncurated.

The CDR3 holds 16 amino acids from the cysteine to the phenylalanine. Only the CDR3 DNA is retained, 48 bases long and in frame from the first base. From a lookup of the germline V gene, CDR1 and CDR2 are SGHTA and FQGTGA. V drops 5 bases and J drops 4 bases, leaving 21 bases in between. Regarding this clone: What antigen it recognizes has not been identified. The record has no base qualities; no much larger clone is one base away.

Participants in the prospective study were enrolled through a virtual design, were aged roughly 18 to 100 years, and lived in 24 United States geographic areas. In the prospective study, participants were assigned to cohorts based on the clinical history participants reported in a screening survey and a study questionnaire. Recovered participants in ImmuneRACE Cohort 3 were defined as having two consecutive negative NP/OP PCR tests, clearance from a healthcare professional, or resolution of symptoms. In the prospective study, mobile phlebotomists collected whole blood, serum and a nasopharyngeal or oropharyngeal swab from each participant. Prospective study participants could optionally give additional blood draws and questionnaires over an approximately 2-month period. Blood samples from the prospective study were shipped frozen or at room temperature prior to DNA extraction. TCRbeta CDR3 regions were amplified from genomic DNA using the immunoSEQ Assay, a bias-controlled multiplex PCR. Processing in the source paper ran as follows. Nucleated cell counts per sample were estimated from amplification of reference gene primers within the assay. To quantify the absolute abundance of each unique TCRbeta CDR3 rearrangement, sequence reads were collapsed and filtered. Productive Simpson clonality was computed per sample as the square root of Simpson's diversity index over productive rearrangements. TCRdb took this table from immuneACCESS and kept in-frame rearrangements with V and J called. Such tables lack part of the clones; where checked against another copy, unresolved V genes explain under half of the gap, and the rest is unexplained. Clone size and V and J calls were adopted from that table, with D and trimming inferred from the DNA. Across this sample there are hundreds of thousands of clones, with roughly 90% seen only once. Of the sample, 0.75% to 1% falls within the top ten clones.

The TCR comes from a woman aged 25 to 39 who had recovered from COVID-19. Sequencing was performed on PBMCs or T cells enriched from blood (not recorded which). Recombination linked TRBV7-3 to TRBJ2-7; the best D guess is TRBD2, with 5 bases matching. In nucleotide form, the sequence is TGTGCCAGCAGCCCGACCGGAGGCAGGCGCCTGTACGAGCAGTACTTC. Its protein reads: CASSPTGGRRLYEQYF.